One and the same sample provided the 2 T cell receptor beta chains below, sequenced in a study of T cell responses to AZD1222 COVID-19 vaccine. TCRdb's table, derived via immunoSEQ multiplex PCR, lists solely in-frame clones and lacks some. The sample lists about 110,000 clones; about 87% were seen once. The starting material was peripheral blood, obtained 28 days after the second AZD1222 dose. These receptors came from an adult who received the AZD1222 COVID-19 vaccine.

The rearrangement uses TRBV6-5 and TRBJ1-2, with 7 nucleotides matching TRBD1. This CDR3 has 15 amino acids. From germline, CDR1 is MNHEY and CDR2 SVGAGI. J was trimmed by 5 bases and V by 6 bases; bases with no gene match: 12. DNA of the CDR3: TGTGCCAGCAGAGTAGGACAGGCGGGGGAATATGGCTACACCTTC. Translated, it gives CASRVGQAGEYGYTF.

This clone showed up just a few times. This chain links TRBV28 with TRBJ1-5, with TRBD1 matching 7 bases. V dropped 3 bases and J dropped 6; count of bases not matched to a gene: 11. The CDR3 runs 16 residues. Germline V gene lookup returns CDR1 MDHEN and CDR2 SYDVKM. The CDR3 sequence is CASSFRLRGRTQPQHF. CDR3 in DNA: TGTGCCAGCAGTTTTCGCCTTAGGGGGCGTACTCAGCCCCAGCATTTT.